Below are 30 T cell receptor beta chains sequenced from a single sample in a study of cytomegalovirus exposure and HLA in healthy donors. The PCR made use of 60 Vbeta and 13 Jbeta primers. Profiled with immunoSEQ multiplex PCR; TCRdb holds only in-frame clones, not every one. The table has 150,000 to 160,000 clones, roughly 77% seen once. The sample comprised PBMCs. The receptors stem from a man aged 30 to 45 in good health and CMV-seropositive.

The chain links TRBV6-5 to TRBJ1-1; D ambiguous. V was shortened by 1 base and J by 1 base, with 4 bases between the two germline ends. In germline, CDR1 is MNHEY, CDR2 SVGAGI. The CDR3 loop spans 13 amino acids. The DNA for the CDR3 is TGTGCCAGCAGTTACTTGGCGAACACTGAAGCTTTCTTT. Its translation: CASSYLANTEAFF.

V usage is TRBV7-9 and J usage is TRBJ2-3; 8 bases are a match to TRBD1. This CDR3 is 14 amino acids long. Germline values: CDR1 SEHNR, CDR2 FQNEAQ (reference sequence). Unmatched junction bases numbered 4, after V lost 4 bases and J lost 4 bases. The CDR3 DNA follows: TGTGCCAGCAGCTCACCAGGGGGCGCAGATACGCAGTATTTT. Its translation: CASSSPGGADTQYF.

The count of this clone is one. This sequence joins TRBV7-9 and TRBJ1-1; 7 positions agree with TRBD1. Germline V gene sequence: CDR1 SEHNR, CDR2 FQNEAQ (reference sequence). J lost 0 bases, V lost 5 bases, and 6 bases had no gene match. The CDR3 runs 15 residues. CDR3 amino acids: CASSHRDRMNTEAFF. In DNA form, the CDR3 reads TGTGCCAGCAGCCACCGGGACAGAATGAACACTGAAGCTTTCTTT.

The V call is TRBV10-3, the J call TRBJ2-2; 8 positions agree with TRBD1. Germline lookup yields CDR1 ENHRY and CDR2 SYGVKD. CDR3 length equals 12 residues. V trimming: 8 bases; J trimming: 5 bases; junction bases outside the gene matches: 1. CDR3 amino acids: CAIRQGTGELFF. The CDR3 nucleotides read TGTGCCATCCGACAGGGGACCGGGGAGCTGTTTTTT.

The V gene is TRBV5-1, the J gene TRBJ2-7; 8 bases are shared with TRBD1. CDR1 SGHRS and CDR2 YFSETQ come from the germline V gene. V was clipped by 4 bases and J by 1 base; unmatched bases: 28. The CDR3 has 22 amino acids. The CDR3 DNA follows: TGCGCCAGCAGCCCTGGAGCGTTCAGGGGGCGTTGGACGAGCATCGGATCCTACGAGCAGTACTTC. Its translation: CASSPGAFRGRWTSIGSYEQYF. The variable domain in full, completed from reference TRBV5-1 and TRBJ2-7, reads KAGVTQTPRYLIKTRGQQVTLSCSPISGHRSVSWYQQTPGQGLQFLFEYFSETQRNKGNFPGRFSGRQFSNSRSEMNVSTLELGDSALYLCASSPGAFRGRWTSIGSYEQYFGPGTRLTVT.

The J gene is TRBJ1-2, the V gene TRBV19, with 10 bases identical to TRBD1. V was pared by 4 bases and J by 5 bases, with 4 bases of the junction left unmatched. Germline V lookup: CDR1 LNHDA, CDR2 SQIVND (reference sequence). CDR3 length: 14 amino acids. CDR3 in DNA: TGTGCCAGTAGTACGACAGGGGGCATTTATGGCTACACCTTC. This gives the protein CASSTTGGIYGYTF.

The genes are TRBV4-3 and TRBJ1-4; 7 bases are shared with TRBD1. Unmatched junction bases numbered 4, after V lost 5 bases and J lost 4 bases. From germline, CDR1 is LGHNA and CDR2 YSLEER. The CDR3 sequence is 14 residues long. In nucleotides, the CDR3 is TGCGCCAGCAGCTTTGGACAGGTTAATGAAAAACTGTTTTTT. Translated: CASSFGQVNEKLFF.

This sequence joins TRBV14 and TRBJ2-7; 8 bases map to TRBD2. Germline loops: CDR1 SGHDN, CDR2 FVKESK. The CDR3 consists of 14 residues. V was clipped by 4 bases and J by 3 bases; unmatched bases: 5. Written as DNA, the CDR3 is TGTGCCAGCAGCCTCGGGGGGGTTCTCTACGAGCAGTACTTC. Its protein product is CASSLGGVLYEQYF.

V is TRBV19 and J is TRBJ1-1; D unresolved. Germline V gene data show CDR1 as LNHDA and CDR2 as SQIVND (reference sequence). This CDR3 contains 14 residues. V was trimmed by 5 bases and J by 0 bases, leaving 10 bases between them. In DNA, the CDR3 is TGTGCCAGTAGTGCTAGCGAATTGAACACTGAAGCTTTCTTT. Its protein product is CASSASELNTEAFF.

This chain uses TRBV6-5 with TRBJ1-2; perhaps TRBD1 as D (6 bases). The CDR3 consists of 15 residues. Trimming took off 6 bases at V and 4 bases at J, with 18 bases between the two ends. The germline gives CDR1 MNHEY, CDR2 SVGAGI. DNA for the CDR3: TGTGCCAGCAGGAGGGGGAGGGGGTATCCCTATGGCTACACCTTC. Encoded protein: CASRRGRGYPYGYTF.

This chain uses TRBV30 with TRBJ2-1; 8 bases are shared with TRBD2. Losses at the gene ends were 1 base for V and 10 bases for J; bases not matched to a gene: 9. This CDR3 is built from 14 residues. The germline CDR1 and CDR2 sequences are GTSNPN and SVGIG (reference sequence). CDR3 loop: CAWSGYGRANEQFF. CDR3 coding DNA: TGTGCCTGGAGTGGGTACGGGAGGGCCAACGAGCAGTTCTTC.

The rearrangement joins TRBV4-1 to TRBJ2-2, with 7 bases lining up with TRBD2. This CDR3 is 19 amino acids long. CDR1 MGHRA and CDR2 YSYEKL come from the germline V gene. The trim removed 2 bases at V and 1 base at J, leaving 13 bases unmatched. The CDR3 DNA reads TGCGCCAGCAGCCAACCAAGGGGCCTAGCGGATAAGAACACCGGGGAGCTGTTTTTT. This gives the protein CASSQPRGLADKNTGELFF.

The chain uses TRBV5-4 and TRBJ1-6, with 7 bases matching TRBD1. The CDR3 runs 15 residues. V shed 3 bases and J 4 bases; nucleotides not matched to a gene: 4. CDR1 and CDR2 (germline): SGHNT, YYREEE (reference sequence). CDR3: CASSSPGQYNSPLHF. The CDR3 DNA is TGTGCCAGCAGCTCACCGGGACAGTATAATTCACCCCTCCACTTT.

A single count supports this clone. The chain has TRBV6-6 and TRBJ1-1; D gene unclear. Germline V gene data show CDR1 as MNHNY and CDR2 as SVGAGI (reference sequence). CDR3 size: 13 residues. The germline V and J ends were trimmed by 4 bases and 1 base, with 7 bases remaining between them. Written as DNA, the CDR3 is TGTGCCAGCAGTTTTAACAGGAACACTGAAGCTTTCTTT. This gives the protein CASSFNRNTEAFF.

The CDR3 region is CASGPFYEQYF. In nucleotides, the CDR3 is TGTGCTAGTGGTCCCTTCTACGAGCAGTACTTC. The chain has TRBV12-5 and TRBJ2-7, with no clear D. V lost 5 bases and J 3 bases, leaving 5 bases between the germline ends. The CDR3 totals 11 residues. Germline lookup yields CDR1 LGHNT and CDR2 FRNRAP.

This chain links TRBV5-3 with TRBJ2-7; tentatively, D is TRBD1 (6 bases). TRBV5-3 carries the ORF label, with uncertain function. Between the trimmed V and J ends, which lost 7 bases and 0 bases, there was a span of 17 bases. The CDR3 spans 15 residues. The CDR3 is CARDVGARSSYEQYF. The CDR3 coding sequence is TGTGCCAGAGACGTGGGGGCCAGGAGCTCCTACGAGCAGTACTTC.

The genes are TRBV7-6 and TRBJ2-3, with 7 bases aligning to TRBD2. This CDR3 has 15 residues. Germline V gives CDR1 SGHVS, CDR2 FNYEAQ. J lost 2 bases, V lost 3 bases, and 5 bases had no gene match. CDR3 DNA sequence: TGTGCCAGCAGCTTGACTAGCCGGGCCACAGATACGCAGTATTTT. Residues: CASSLTSRATDTQYF.

The CDR3 bases are TGTGCCAGCAGTTTAAACGGGGATGTGAACACTGAAGCTTTCTTT. Translated: CASSLNGDVNTEAFF. This chain joins TRBV2 and TRBJ1-1; D is uncertain. V was cut by 5 bases and J by 0 bases, with 13 bases left in between. Looked up from germline, CDR1 is SNHLY and CDR2 is FYNNEI. The CDR3 length is 15 residues.

The chain has TRBV7-2 and TRBJ1-2; 7 nucleotides match TRBD1. V shed 4 bases, J shed 7 bases, and the junction held 3 bases outside the gene matches. Looked up from germline, CDR1 is SGHTA and CDR2 is FQGNSA. The length of the CDR3 is 12 residues. The CDR3 DNA follows: TGTGCCAGCAGCTCCCAGGGGGTTGGCTACACCTTC. Translating it yields CASSSQGVGYTF.

The count of this clone is one. Here the CDR3 reads CASTSHDTQYF. In DNA form, the CDR3 reads TGTGCCAGCACTAGCCACGATACGCAGTATTTT. This chain uses TRBV28 with TRBJ2-3, with D possibly being TRBD2 (5 bases). In germline, CDR1 is MDHEN, CDR2 SYDVKM. V dropped 7 bases and J dropped 6 bases, with 8 bases sitting between them. This CDR3 comprises 11 residues.

This clone has a handful of counts. An end of the junction differs from the germline gene, which may be a read error. The V call is TRBV6-1, the J call TRBJ2-5, with D possibly being TRBD2 (5 bases). Germline-derived CDR1 and CDR2 are MNHNS and SASEGT. The CDR3 totals 14 residues. CDR3 nucleotide sequence: TGTGCTAGCAGGAGGTCGCCCTCCCAAGAGACCCAGTACTTC. Its translation is CASRRSPSQETQYF.

The chain is built from TRBV25-1 and TRBJ1-6, with 11 nucleotides matching TRBD1. Per germline, CDR1 MGHDK and CDR2 SYGVNS. The CDR3 consists of 18 residues. The V and J ends lost 4 bases and 5 bases, in that order; junction bases with no gene match: 10. CDR3 bases: TGTGCCAGCAGTGCTCCGCGGGACAGGGGGAAAAATAATTCACCCCTCCACTTT. Translated, it gives CASSAPRDRGKNNSPLHF.

This clone showed up just once. The chain joins TRBV30 to TRBJ1-2; maybe TRBD1 (5 bases). This CDR3 contains 14 residues. The V end lost 2 bases, the J end lost 7 bases, and 17 bases lay between the germline ends. Germline CDR1 is GTSNPN and CDR2 is SVGIG (reference sequence). The CDR3 loop reads CAWSRGLQGLGYTF. CDR3 coding DNA: TGTGCCTGGAGTAGAGGACTGCAGGGACTTGGCTACACCTTC.

This sequence joins TRBV7-8 and TRBJ1-1; possible D gene TRBD1, 6 bases. This CDR3 is built from 16 residues. Germline V gene lookup returns CDR1 SGHVS and CDR2 FQNEAQ. The germline V and J ends were trimmed by 2 bases and 0 bases, with 13 bases remaining between them. In DNA form, the CDR3 reads TGTGCCAGCAGCTTAATAGGGTGGGGGCTGAACACTGAAGCTTTCTTT. Its translation: CASSLIGWGLNTEAFF.

This clone has just one count. The CDR3 sequence: CASSPLLLAGEHEQYF. The CDR3 nucleotides read TGTGCCAGCAGTCCCCTGTTACTAGCGGGAGAACACGAGCAGTACTTC. V and J are TRBV28 and TRBJ2-7; 11 positions match TRBD2. V lost 5 bases to trimming and J lost 5 bases; unmatched junction nucleotides: 11. The CDR3 loop spans 16 amino acids. Germline V gives CDR1 MDHEN, CDR2 SYDVKM.

In its sample, this clone was seen once. The rearrangement links TRBV27 to TRBJ2-3, with a tentative D call TRBD1 (6 bases). The V gene's germline CDR1 is MNHEY and CDR2 SMNVEV (reference sequence). The CDR3 contains 15 residues. Trimming left V 5 bases short and J 10 bases short, with 22 bases between. In nucleotides, the CDR3 is TGTGCCAGCAGTCCCCGTCCGGGACAATTCTTGGCGCAGTATTTT. As protein: CASSPRPGQFLAQYF.

V gene TRBV7-2 combines with J gene TRBJ1-3; D gene uncertain. The germline V gene has CDR1 SGHTA and CDR2 FQGNSA. This CDR3 region has 15 residues. V lost 5 bases to trimming and J lost 3 bases, with 14 bases between them. DNA for the CDR3: TGTGCCAGCAGCCCACCAGGCCGGATTGGAAACACCATATATTTT. Its translation is CASSPPGRIGNTIYF.

The chain couples TRBV6-5 to TRBJ1-1; the D gene is possibly TRBD1 (5 bases). The germline V and J ends were trimmed by 2 bases and 5 bases, with 12 bases remaining between them. This CDR3 spans 14 amino acids. The germline V gene has CDR1 MNHEY and CDR2 SVGAGI. In DNA form, the CDR3 reads TGTGCCAGCAGTTACCGGGGGGGAGATACTGAAGCTTTCTTT. As protein: CASSYRGGDTEAFF.

The rearrangement uses TRBV7-2 and TRBJ1-2, with D possibly matching TRBD1 (5 bases). V gave up 4 bases and J gave up 3 bases, with 12 bases separating them. This CDR3 region has 14 residues. Germline-derived CDR1 and CDR2 are SGHTA and FQGNSA. The CDR3 coding sequence is TGTGCCAGCAGCTCCGCCGGCAGGGACTATGGCTACACCTTC. It encodes CASSSAGRDYGYTF.

The chain links TRBV6-1 to TRBJ2-3; D is unclear. Between the trimmed V and J ends, which lost 7 bases and 0 bases, there was a span of 14 bases. The CDR3 is 15 amino acids. Germline loops: CDR1 MNHNS, CDR2 SASEGT. The CDR3 sequence is CASTRLASSTDTQYF. In DNA, the CDR3 is TGTGCCAGCACCCGACTCGCGTCTAGCACAGATACGCAGTATTTT.